This T cell receptor beta chain is from a study of OX40 agonist ivuxolimab in advanced cancers. Study background: Earlier treatment with anti-PD-1, anti-PD-L1 or anti-CTLA-4 was permitted, and roughly 40% had received some.

Using immunoSEQ multiplex PCR, the repertoire was profiled, and TCRdb retains in-frame clones only, with some absent. Of tens of thousands of clones in the sample, more than 80% were seen once. This CDR3 comprises 10 residues. Germline CDR1 is MNHEY and CDR2 is SVGAGI. V lost 5 bases and J 5 bases, leaving 1 base between the germline ends. The gene calls are TRBV6-5 and TRBJ1-5, with D unresolved. The receptor comes from an adult with an advanced solid tumor such as melanoma, head and neck, liver or kidney cancer. Sample: CD4+ or CD8+ T cells sorted from blood, taken in a trial of the OX40 agonist ivuxolimab. In DNA, the CDR3 is TGTGCCAGCAGTGATCAGCCCCAGCATTTT. It encodes CASSDQPQHF.